The subject of this entry is one TCR beta chain. Its specificity is not known. Then a second PCR, running about 6 to 11 cycles, was carried out with a sample-barcoded 5' primer and a J-beta primer mix. From the 5' RACE reads, TCRdb called clonotypes with MiXCR, one entry per CDR3 protein. The sample shows approximately 880,000 distinct CDR3 sequences, around 49% of them seen only once. Researchers collected around 11 milliliters of peripheral blood from every single donor. This entry comes from a study of blood T cells in healthy people across ages. This CDR3 spans 15 amino acids. Germline V gene data show CDR1 as DFQATT and CDR2 as SNEGSKA (reference sequence). V shed 5 bases and J 5 bases; nucleotides not matched to a gene: 9. Study findings and constraints: Age brought a roughly linear fall in TCR beta diversity measured per million T cells.

The sequence derives from a man aged 25-45 years in good health. The chain carries TRBV20-1 and TRBJ2-1; 10 nucleotides match TRBD2. The sequenced sample was blood. The CDR3 sequence is CSAEHSGGIDNEQFF. The CDR3 DNA follows: TGCAGTGCTGAACATAGCGGGGGGATCGACAATGAGCAGTTCTTC.